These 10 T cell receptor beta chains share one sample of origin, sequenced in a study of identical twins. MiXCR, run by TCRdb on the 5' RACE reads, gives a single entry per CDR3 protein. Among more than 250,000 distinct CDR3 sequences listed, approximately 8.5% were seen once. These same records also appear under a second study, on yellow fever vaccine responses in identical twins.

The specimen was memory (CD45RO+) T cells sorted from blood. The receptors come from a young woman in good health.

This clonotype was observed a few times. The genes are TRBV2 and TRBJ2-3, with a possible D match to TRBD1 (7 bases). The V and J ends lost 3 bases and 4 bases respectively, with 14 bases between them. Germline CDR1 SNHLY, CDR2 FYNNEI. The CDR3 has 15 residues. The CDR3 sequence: CASSDGRGVADTQYF. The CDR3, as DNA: TGTGCCAGCAGTGATGGCAGGGGGGTGGCAGATACGCAGTATTTT.

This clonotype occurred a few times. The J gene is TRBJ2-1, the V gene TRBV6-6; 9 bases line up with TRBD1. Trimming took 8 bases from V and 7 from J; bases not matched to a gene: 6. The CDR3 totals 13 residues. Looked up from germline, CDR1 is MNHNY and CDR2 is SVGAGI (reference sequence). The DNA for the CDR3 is TGTGCCAGCCACAGGGGGCGAGTAAATGAGCAGTTCTTC. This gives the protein CASHRGRVNEQFF.

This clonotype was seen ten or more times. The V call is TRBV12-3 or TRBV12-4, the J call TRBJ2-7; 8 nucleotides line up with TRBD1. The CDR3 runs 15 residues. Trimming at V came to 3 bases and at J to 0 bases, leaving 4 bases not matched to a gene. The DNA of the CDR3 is TGTGCCAGCAGTTTCCTACAGGGGGGCTCCTACGAGCAGTACGTC. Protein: CASSFLQGGSYEQYV.

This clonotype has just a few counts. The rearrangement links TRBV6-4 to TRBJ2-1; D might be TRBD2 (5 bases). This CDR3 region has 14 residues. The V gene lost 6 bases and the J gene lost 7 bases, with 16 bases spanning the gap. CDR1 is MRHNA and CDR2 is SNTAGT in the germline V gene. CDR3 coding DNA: TGTGCCAGCAGGACGACTAATGAGGGTAATGAGCAGTTCTTC. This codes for CASRTTNEGNEQFF.

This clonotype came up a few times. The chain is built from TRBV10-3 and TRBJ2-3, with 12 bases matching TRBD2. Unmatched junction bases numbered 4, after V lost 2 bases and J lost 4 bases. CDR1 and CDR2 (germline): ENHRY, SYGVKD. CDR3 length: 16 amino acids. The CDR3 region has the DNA TGTGCCATCAGTGAGGCGACTAGCGGGAGTCCAGATACGCAGTATTTT. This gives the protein CAISEATSGSPDTQYF.

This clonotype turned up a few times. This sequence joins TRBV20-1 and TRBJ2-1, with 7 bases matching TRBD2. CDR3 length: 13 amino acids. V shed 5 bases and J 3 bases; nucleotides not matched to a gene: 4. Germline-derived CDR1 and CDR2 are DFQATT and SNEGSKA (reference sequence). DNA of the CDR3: TGCAGTGCTTTCCGGGGGGACTACAATGAGCAGTTCTTC. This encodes CSAFRGDYNEQFF.

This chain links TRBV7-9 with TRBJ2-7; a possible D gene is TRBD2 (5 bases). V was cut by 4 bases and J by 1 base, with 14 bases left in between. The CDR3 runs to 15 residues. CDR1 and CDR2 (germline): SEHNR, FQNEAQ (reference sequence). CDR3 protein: CASSSRRGTSYEQYF. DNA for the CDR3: TGTGCCAGCAGCTCCCGTCGGGGAACTTCCTACGAGCAGTACTTC.

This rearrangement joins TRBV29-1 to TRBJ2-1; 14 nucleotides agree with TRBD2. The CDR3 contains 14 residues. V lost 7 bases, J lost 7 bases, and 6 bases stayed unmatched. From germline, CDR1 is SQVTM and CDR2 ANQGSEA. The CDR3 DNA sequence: TGCAGCGCACGACTAGCGGGGGGGCAAAATGAGCAGTTCTTC. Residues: CSARLAGGQNEQFF.

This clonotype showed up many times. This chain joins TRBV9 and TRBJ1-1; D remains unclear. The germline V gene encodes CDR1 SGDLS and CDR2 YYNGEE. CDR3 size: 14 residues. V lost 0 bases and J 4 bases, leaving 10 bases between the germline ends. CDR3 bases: TGTGCCAGCAGCGTAGTGGATCGGGGCACTGAAGCTTTCTTT. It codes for CASSVVDRGTEAFF.

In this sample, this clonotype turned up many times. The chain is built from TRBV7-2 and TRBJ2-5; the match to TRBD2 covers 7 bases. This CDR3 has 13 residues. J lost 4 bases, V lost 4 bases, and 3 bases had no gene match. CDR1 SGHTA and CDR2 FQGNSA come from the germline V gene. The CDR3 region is CASSSRERETQYF. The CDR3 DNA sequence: TGTGCCAGCAGCTCGCGGGAGAGAGAGACCCAGTACTTC.